Following are 9 T cell receptor beta chains from one sample sequenced in a study of blood T cell repertoires in COVID-19. Clones were sequenced by immunoSEQ multiplex PCR, and TCRdb holds only the in-frame ones, with some missing. The data hold roughly 120,000 clones, with around 88% observed a single time. What was sequenced was peripheral blood. Every receptor here comes from a human donor in a cohort sampled during active COVID-19.

This chain connects TRBV10-3 to TRBJ1-5, with a tentative D call TRBD1 (6 bases). The germline CDR1 and CDR2 sequences are ENHRY and SYGVKD. V was pared by 10 bases and J by 9 bases, with 25 bases between. The CDR3 totals 15 residues. CDR3 in amino acids: CATKETGQGMLPQHF. CDR3 coding DNA: TGTGCCACCAAGGAGACAGGCCAAGGGATGTTGCCCCAGCATTTT.

The chain uses TRBV2 and TRBJ1-2; D not resolved. The CDR3 loop spans 13 amino acids. The germline CDR1 and CDR2 sequences are SNHLY and FYNNEI. Trimming took 4 bases from V and 4 from J, leaving 10 bases between them. DNA for the CDR3: TGTGCCAGCAGTGTCCGAACTATCTATGGCTACACCTTC. It translates to CASSVRTIYGYTF.

This clone was seen a few times. The rearrangement uses TRBV7-2 and TRBJ2-4, with D unresolved. Germline V lookup: CDR1 SGHTA, CDR2 FQGNSA. V was clipped by 6 bases and J by 0 bases, with 9 bases between them. This CDR3 has 14 residues. CDR3 nucleotides: TGTGCCAGCAGTTTTAGCCTAGCCAAAAACATTCAGTACTTC. Translating it yields CASSFSLAKNIQYF.

The rearrangement links TRBV7-2 to TRBJ1-2; maybe TRBD1 (5 bases). V was clipped by 5 bases and J by 8 bases, with 15 bases between them. The CDR3 totals 13 residues. Germline CDR1 and CDR2: SGHTA and FQGNSA. The CDR3 protein is CASSPERGDGYTF. CDR3 DNA sequence: TGTGCCAGCAGCCCGGAAAGGGGTGACGGCTACACCTTC.

This clone is a singleton in its sample. The chain couples TRBV2 to TRBJ2-7; D gene unclear. Germline V gives CDR1 SNHLY, CDR2 FYNNEI. The V end was cut by 8 bases, the J end by 2 bases, with 16 bases between. The CDR3 is 14 amino acids. The CDR3 coding sequence is TGTGCCAGCTCGATCATGGGCAGTCCCTACGAGCAGTACTTC. Translation: CASSIMGSPYEQYF.

J is TRBJ1-1 and V is TRBV19; D uncertain. Per the germline V gene, CDR1 is LNHDA and CDR2 is SQIVND (reference sequence). V was pared by 7 bases and J by 4 bases, with 16 bases between. The CDR3 runs to 14 residues. Here the CDR3 DNA reads TGTGCCAGTATTCCGACCGGGTTCGGCACTGAAGCTTTCTTT. Its protein product is CASIPTGFGTEAFF.

The chain employs TRBV27 and TRBJ1-2; TRBD1 aligns across 7 bases. CDR1 and CDR2 (germline): MNHEY, SMNVEV (reference sequence). This CDR3 contains 14 residues. J was trimmed by 2 bases and V by 6 bases; bases with no gene match: 6. The CDR3 protein is CASSLRGQNYGYTF. The CDR3 DNA is TGTGCCAGCAGCCTAAGGGGACAGAACTATGGCTACACCTTC.

V is TRBV19 and J is TRBJ2-7; D is perhaps TRBD1 (5 bases). Trimming cost V 5 bases and J 4 bases, with 21 bases left between them. The germline V gene encodes CDR1 LNHDA and CDR2 SQIVND (reference sequence). The CDR3 runs 16 residues. CDR3 nucleotide sequence: TGTGCCAGTAGTCTTCCCTACAGGTCCCAAGATTACGAGCAGTACTTC. This translates into CASSLPYRSQDYEQYF.

The chain uses TRBV2 and TRBJ2-7; D is ambiguous. This CDR3 comprises 13 residues. V lost 7 bases and J 0 bases, leaving 10 bases between the germline ends. Germline CDR1 reads SNHLY; CDR2 reads FYNNEI. The CDR3 region is CASKARSSYEQYF. CDR3 nucleotides: TGTGCCAGCAAAGCGCGGAGCTCCTACGAGCAGTACTTC.